This TCR beta chain was captured in a study of CD8+ T cells in alopecia areata. Study information: Each of the treated patients was given oral tofacitinib, 5 to 10 mg twice daily, for moderate-to-severe alopecia areata.

Germline V CDR1 and CDR2: SGHVS, FNYEAQ. This CDR3 is 17 amino acids long. V shed 5 bases, J shed 4 bases, and the junction held 11 bases outside the gene matches. Following extraction, RNA underwent reverse transcription to cDNA, which served as the sequencing template. TCRdb keeps only in-frame clones here, not all; method: immunoSEQ multiplex PCR. Of 9,500 to 15,000 clones listed, 50% to 60% are singletons. Patients with alopecia areata provided lesional scalp punch biopsies as well as peripheral blood. The specimen was skin. The chain recombines TRBV7-6 with TRBJ2-2; 9 bases are a match to TRBD1. The TCR originated in a human donor with alopecia areata. CDR3: CASSRKAGTGFTGELFF. The CDR3, as DNA: TGTGCCAGCAGCCGTAAGGCCGGGACAGGGTTCACCGGGGAGCTGTTTTTT.